This is a list of T cell receptor beta chains from one sample in a study of T cell clones after liver transplantation. Measured with immunoSEQ multiplex PCR; TCRdb has only the in-frame clones, and not every one. The sample contains around 100,000 clones, approximately 79% of which appear only once. Material: CD4+ T cells from blood, obtained around 49 months after liver transplant. Receptor source: a human patient who received a liver transplant. Some T cells may be graft donor cells. Each CDR3 is given with its conserved first and last residue. The D gene is left open where the match is weak. Only part of the rows carry a size: once, few, many, or a class if the clone is expanded.

V gene	D gene	clone size	J gene	CDR3 DNA	CDR3 protein
TRBV10-1	-	-	TRBJ2-3	TGCGCCAGCAGTGATAGGAGCGGAGGGGGCACAGATACGCAGTATTTT	CASSDRSGGGTDTQYF
TRBV6-1	-	once	TRBJ2-7	TGTGCCAGCACCCTGGGAATAGACGAGCAGTACTTC	CASTLGIDEQYF
TRBV7-2	TRBD1	-	TRBJ2-7	TGTGCCAGCAGCGAGGGACAGGGGCCCCTACGATGGCAGTACTTC	CASSEGQGPLRWQYF
TRBV29-1	-	-	TRBJ2-3	TGCAGCGTTGGTCACGGGATTAGCACAGATACGCAGTATTTT	CSVGHGISTDTQYF
TRBV7-9	TRBD1	-	TRBJ1-1	TGTGCCAGCAGCTACAAACGACAGGGTGAGAACACTGAAGCTTTCTTT	CASSYKRQGENTEAFF
TRBV5-1	-	-	TRBJ2-1	TGCGCCAGCAGCTTGTCGGCTAGCCGGAGCTCCTACAATGAGCAGTTCTTC	CASSLSASRSSYNEQFF
TRBV5-4	-	-	TRBJ1-1	TGTGCCAGCAGTCTTTTGAACACTGAAGCTTTCTTT	CASSLLNTEAFF
TRBV12-5	-	-	TRBJ1-6	TGTGCTAGTGGTTCGAATTCACCCCTCCACTTT	CASGSNSPLHF
TRBV7-3	-	once	TRBJ2-5	TGTGCCAGCAGCTTAAGTCTGCGAGAGACCCAGTACTTC	CASSLSLRETQYF
TRBV12-5	-	-	TRBJ1-3	TGTGCTAGTGGTTTTCTGCTGCGGGGTGGCCCAGGGGTCGGAAACACCATATATTTT	CASGFLLRGGPGVGNTIYF
TRBV5-1	TRBD1	-	TRBJ2-7	TGCGCCAGCAGCTTGGGGGACAGGGAGAGCGAGCAGTACTTC	CASSLGDRESEQYF
TRBV27	TRBD2	-	TRBJ2-6	TGTGCCAGCAGTTTACGAGGGACTAGCGGGAGGCGCCAGTCCTACTCTGGGGCCAACGTCCTGACTTTC	CASSLRGTSGRRQSYSGANVLTF
TRBV28	-	-	TRBJ1-1	TGTGCCAGCAGTTTTATCCCGAACGAAGCTTTCTTT	CASSFIPNEAFF
TRBV18	TRBD1	few	TRBJ1-5	TGTGCCAGCTCACGACAGGGGGCCGGCAATCAGCCCCAGCATTTT	CASSRQGAGNQPQHF
TRBV28	-	-	TRBJ2-7	TGTGCCAGCAGCGGACGGAGCTACGAGCAGTACTTC	CASSGRSYEQYF
TRBV5-1	-	-	TRBJ2-3	TGCGCCAGCAGCTTGGTCGGGTCAAGCACAGATACGCAGTATTTT	CASSLVGSSTDTQYF
TRBV28	-	-	TRBJ2-1	TGTGCCAGCAGTTTGGGCCTTGGGCAGTTCTTC	CASSLGLGQFF
TRBV6-5	-	once	TRBJ2-5	TGTGCCAGCAGTTGGGATCTCGGAGAGACCCAGTACTTC	CASSWDLGETQYF
TRBV28	-	-	TRBJ1-2	TGTGCCAGCAGTTATAAACATCTGGGCTACACCTTC	CASSYKHLGYTF
TRBV27	-	-	TRBJ2-3	TGTGCCAGCAATCCAGGGAGCACAGATACGCAGTATTTT	CASNPGSTDTQYF
TRBV9	-	few	TRBJ2-2	TGTGCCAGCAGCGTCAGGGGCACCGGGGAGCTGTTTTTT	CASSVRGTGELFF
TRBV18	TRBD1	-	TRBJ1-2	TGTGCCAGCTCACCCCTCAAAGGGACAGGGGACTATGGCTACACCTTC	CASSPLKGTGDYGYTF